This passage covers 24 T cell receptor beta chains from one sample sequenced in a study of T cell repertoires in cytomegalovirus infection. One entry per CDR3 protein, called by TCRdb with MiXCR from the reads. The sample records more than 250,000 distinct CDR3 sequences, approximately 15% being singletons. Sequencing used PBMCs. The receptors stem from a human donor in good health (CMV status not recorded). Some clones in this sample may be carry-over from other donors' samples.

This rearrangement joins TRBV7-8 to TRBJ2-7; possible D gene TRBD2, 5 bases. Trimming removed 3 bases from V and 5 bases from J, with 14 bases in between. CDR1 SGHVS and CDR2 FQNEAQ come from the germline V gene. CDR3 length equals 14 residues. CDR3 protein: CASSFLARSDEQYF. The DNA for the CDR3 is TGTGCCAGCAGCTTCCTAGCCAGAAGTGACGAGCAGTACTTC.

This clonotype was observed at least ten times. The gene calls are TRBV7-8 and TRBJ1-4; a possible D gene is TRBD1 (5 bases). The CDR3 runs to 18 residues. Germline CDR1 is SGHVS and CDR2 is FQNEAQ. V was trimmed by 0 bases and J by 0 bases, leaving 14 bases between them. CDR3 coding DNA: TGTGCCAGCAGCTTAGCCTCCGGACACGGGGCAACTAATGAAAAACTGTTTTTT. As protein: CASSLASGHGATNEKLFF.

The rearrangement uses TRBV18 and TRBJ1-1; tentative D call: TRBD1 (6 bases). CDR1 KGHSH and CDR2 LQKENI come from the germline V gene. The CDR3 has 16 amino acids. V shed 3 bases and J shed 1 base, with 15 bases lying between them. Here the CDR3 reads CASSPRGVGGNTEAFF. For the CDR3, the DNA is TGTGCCAGCTCACCCCGGGGCGTAGGGGGGAACACTGAAGCTTTCTTT.

This clonotype was detected ten times or more. The genes are TRBV7-2 and TRBJ1-2; 9 positions agree with TRBD1. CDR1 and CDR2 (germline): SGHTA, FQGNSA. With 1 base clipped from V and 4 bases from J, the junction kept 4 bases outside the gene matches. The CDR3 loop spans 15 amino acids. CDR3 protein: CASSLGQGVSYGYTF. In DNA form, the CDR3 reads TGTGCCAGCAGCTTAGGACAGGGGGTCTCCTATGGCTACACCTTC.

V usage is TRBV5-6 and J usage is TRBJ2-1, with D unclear. The CDR3 consists of 14 residues. Deletions cut 0 bases from V and 5 bases from J, with 9 bases between. CDR1 is SGHDT, CDR2 YYEEEE, per germline. CDR3 coding DNA: TGTGCCAGCAGCTTGGGGGCACCTAACAATGAGCAGTTCTTC. Its protein product is CASSLGAPNNEQFF.

V and J are TRBV29-1 and TRBJ2-3; 12 bases line up with TRBD1. The V gene's germline CDR1 is SQVTM and CDR2 ANQGSEA. The CDR3 extends over 15 amino acids. Losses at the gene ends were 8 bases for V and 2 bases for J; bases not matched to a gene: 8. Here the CDR3 reads CSSLGTGGLTDTQYF. Here the CDR3 DNA reads TGCAGCTCCCTGGGGACAGGGGGCCTCACAGATACGCAGTATTTT.

This chain links TRBV20-1 with TRBJ1-1; no definite D call. The germline CDR1 and CDR2 sequences are DFQATT and SNEGSKA (reference sequence). Trimming pared 4 bases from V and 11 bases from J, leaving 20 bases between. The CDR3 runs 13 residues. CDR3 region: CSATTPAIAVAFF. The CDR3 coding sequence is TGCAGTGCTACGACACCGGCTATTGCGGTGGCTTTCTTT.

V gene TRBV29-1 combines with J gene TRBJ1-1; D is possibly TRBD1 (5 bases). Germline V gene lookup returns CDR1 SQVTM and CDR2 ANQGSEA. V was pared by 0 bases and J by 10 bases, with 15 bases between. The CDR3 runs to 13 residues. CDR3 DNA sequence: TGCAGCGTTGAAGAGACCGGGACCGCCGGAGCTTTCTTT. As protein: CSVEETGTAGAFF.

This clonotype occurred a few times. The CDR3 loop reads CASSPRGSNTGELFF. CDR3 coding DNA: TGTGCCAGCAGTCCCCGGGGGTCAAACACCGGGGAGCTGTTTTTT. The chain employs TRBV12-3 or TRBV12-4 and TRBJ2-2; perhaps TRBD2 as D (6 bases). With 5 bases removed from V and 2 bases from J, the gap between germline ends came to 12 bases. This CDR3 has 15 amino acids.

This clonotype was counted at least ten times. The rearrangement uses TRBV24-1 and TRBJ2-1; 14 bases are shared with TRBD2. Germline V gene sequence: CDR1 KGHDR, CDR2 SFDVKD. The junction had 10 bases not matched to a gene; V was cut back by 1 base and J by 12 bases. CDR3 length equals 17 residues. Here the CDR3 reads CATSDFPTSGREEWQFF. DNA for the CDR3: TGTGCCACCAGTGATTTCCCGACTAGCGGGAGGGAAGAATGGCAGTTCTTC.

Ten or more counts support this clonotype. This chain uses TRBV28 with TRBJ1-2, with a possible D match to TRBD1 (5 bases). The germline gives CDR1 MDHEN, CDR2 SYDVKM. The V end lost 7 bases, the J end lost 8 bases, and 17 bases lay between the germline ends. CDR3 length: 13 amino acids. The CDR3 sequence is CASTGPAGGGYTF. CDR3 nucleotide sequence: TGTGCCAGCACCGGTCCCGCCGGGGGAGGCTACACCTTC.

This clonotype appeared many times. The V gene is TRBV7-9, the J gene TRBJ2-7, with TRBD1 identical over 7 bases. This CDR3 is built from 14 residues. V was pared by 5 bases and J by 0 bases, with 4 bases of the junction left unmatched. CDR1 SEHNR and CDR2 FQNEAQ come from the germline V gene (reference sequence). The CDR3, as DNA: TGTGCCAGCAGCCCGACAGGGTCCTCCTACGAGCAGTACTTC. It codes for CASSPTGSSYEQYF.

J is TRBJ1-1 and V is TRBV10-3, with D uncertain. The V end was cut by 4 bases, the J end by 0 bases, with 15 bases between. CDR3 length equals 16 residues. Germline CDR1 reads ENHRY; CDR2 reads SYGVKD. The CDR3 sequence is CAISVRVGSLNTEAFF. The CDR3, as DNA: TGTGCCATCAGTGTGAGGGTGGGCAGTTTGAACACTGAAGCTTTCTTT.

Many counts were recorded for this clonotype. This chain uses TRBV7-2 with TRBJ2-5, with D tentatively TRBD2 (5 bases). Deletions cut 5 bases from V and 4 bases from J, with 14 bases between. This CDR3 has 14 amino acids. Germline-derived CDR1 and CDR2 are SGHTA and FQGNSA. In DNA form, the CDR3 reads TGTGCCAGCAGCCCCTATACCCGGGGAGAGACCCAGTACTTC. Residues: CASSPYTRGETQYF. The whole variable domain, filled in from reference TRBV7-2 and TRBJ2-5, reads GAGVSQSPSNKVTEKGKDVELRCDPISGHTALYWYRQSLGQGLEFLIYFQGNSAPDKSGLPSDRFSAERTGGSVSTLTIQRTQQEDSAVYLCASSPYTRGETQYFGPGTRLLVL.

This clonotype was seen at least ten times. V is TRBV27 and J is TRBJ1-1; maybe TRBD1 (5 bases). The CDR3 has 14 amino acids. Germline CDR1 MNHEY, CDR2 SMNVEV (reference sequence). V gave up 5 bases and J gave up 4 bases, with 14 bases separating them. CDR3 sequence reads: CASSPWDSATEAFF. The CDR3 DNA reads as TGTGCCAGCAGTCCCTGGGACTCCGCCACTGAAGCTTTCTTT.

In its sample, this clonotype was seen many times. For the CDR3, the DNA is TGTGCCAGTAGTATCCAGGAGAACACCGGGGAGCTGTTTTTT. Residues: CASSIQENTGELFF. The rearrangement joins TRBV19 to TRBJ2-2; D gene unclear. The CDR3 consists of 14 residues. Germline values: CDR1 LNHDA, CDR2 SQIVND (reference sequence). V dropped 3 bases and J dropped 1 base, with 6 bases sitting between them.

This chain uses TRBV20-1 with TRBJ2-7; D gene unclear. Trimming cost V 3 bases and J 2 bases, with 17 bases left between them. This CDR3 is 15 amino acids long. Per the germline V gene, CDR1 is DFQATT and CDR2 is SNEGSKA (reference sequence). The CDR3 spells CSASDRGRSTYEQYF. The CDR3 region has the DNA TGCAGTGCTAGCGATCGTGGCAGGTCGACCTACGAGCAGTACTTC.

In this sample, this clonotype turned up many times. The chain carries TRBV10-3 and TRBJ1-1; TRBD1 agrees at 7 bases. Trimming at V came to 5 bases and at J to 3 bases, leaving 6 bases not matched to a gene. The CDR3 extends over 14 amino acids. Germline lookup yields CDR1 ENHRY and CDR2 SYGVKD. CDR3 sequence reads: CAISRQGSDTEAFF. Here the CDR3 DNA reads TGTGCCATCAGTCGACAGGGATCAGACACTGAAGCTTTCTTT.

The chain has TRBV5-6 and TRBJ2-2; 10 bases agree with TRBD1. Per germline, CDR1 SGHDT and CDR2 YYEEEE. V gave up 1 base and J gave up 7 bases; unmatched junction bases: 4. The CDR3 runs 15 residues. CDR3 in DNA: TGTGCCAGCAGCTTGCCGGGACAGGGGATCGGGGAGCTGTTTTTT. Translated: CASSLPGQGIGELFF.

In its sample, this clonotype was seen a few times. V usage is TRBV5-1 and J usage is TRBJ2-2, with 7 bases aligning to TRBD2. CDR1 is SGHRS and CDR2 is YFSETQ in the germline V gene. Trimming at V came to 1 base and at J to 4 bases, leaving 4 bases not matched to a gene. The CDR3 is 15 amino acids. CDR3 DNA sequence: TGCGCCAGCAGCTTGCTCGGGGGGACCACCGGGGAGCTGTTTTTT. Protein: CASSLLGGTTGELFF.

This clonotype occurred many times. The CDR3, as DNA: TGTGCCAGCAGCCGACGGACGGCCCCCTACGAGCAGTACTTC. This translates into CASSRRTAPYEQYF. The chain couples TRBV7-2 to TRBJ2-7; D gene ambiguous. From germline, CDR1 is SGHTA and CDR2 FQGNSA. This CDR3 region has 14 residues. Trimming left V 5 bases short and J 2 bases short, with 13 bases between.

The chain joins TRBV20-1 to TRBJ2-1; D may match TRBD1 or TRBD2 (6 bases each). Trimming cost V 1 base and J 7 bases, with 8 bases left between them. Germline values: CDR1 DFQATT, CDR2 SNEGSKA (reference sequence). The CDR3 spans 12 residues. CDR3 residues: CSARGGANEQFF. The CDR3 DNA reads TGCAGTGCTAGAGGGGGGGCAAATGAGCAGTTCTTC.

This clonotype has more than one count but fewer than ten. This chain uses TRBV12-3 or TRBV12-4 with TRBJ2-3, with D perhaps matching TRBD2 (6 bases). CDR3 length equals 15 residues. V gave up 7 bases and J gave up 4 bases, with 18 bases separating them. CDR3 DNA sequence: TGTGCCAGCACCCTAAAAAGGGGAGGTTCAGATACGCAGTATTTT. This encodes CASTLKRGGSDTQYF.

This sequence joins TRBV2 and TRBJ2-7; the D gene is possibly TRBD1 (5 bases). Trimming pared 6 bases from V and 3 bases from J, leaving 15 bases between. CDR3 size: 14 residues. CDR1 and CDR2 from the germline V gene are SNHLY and FYNNEI. The DNA for the CDR3 is TGTGCCAGCAGGGTTCAGGGTTATGGCTACGAGCAGTACTTC. This gives the protein CASRVQGYGYEQYF.